The rows below give T cell receptor beta chains drawn from one sample of a study of spatial heterogeneity in lung cancer. TCRdb called the 5' RACE reads again in MiXCR, with one record for every CDR3 protein. The table lists 51,000 or so distinct CDR3 sequences, more than 6.5% of them singletons. Sample: PBMCs, taken at follow-up. The receptors stem from a female donor with early-stage non-small cell lung cancer. Both conserved end residues are part of each CDR3. D genes are given only for firm matches. Part of the rows lack a size; the others show once, few, many or a class for expanded clones.

clone_size: few; v_call: TRBV4-1; d_call: TRBD1; j_call: TRBJ1-5; cdr3_aa: CASSQMATGVGSNQPQHF; cdr3_nt: TGCGCCAGCAGCCAAATGGCGACAGGGGTTGGTAGCAATCAGCCCCAGCATTTT
clone_size: many; v_call: TRBV5-6; d_call: .; j_call: TRBJ1-1; cdr3_aa: CASSRTLYQDSEAFF; cdr3_nt: TGTGCCAGCAGCCGGACCCTCTACCAAGACAGCGAAGCTTTCTTT
clone_size: many; v_call: TRBV7-9; d_call: .; j_call: TRBJ2-5; cdr3_aa: CASRREEETQYF; cdr3_nt: TGTGCCAGCAGACGAGAGGAAGAGACCCAGTACTTC
clone_size: many; v_call: TRBV5-1; d_call: .; j_call: TRBJ2-1; cdr3_aa: CASSLAGGNEQFF; cdr3_nt: TGCGCCAGCAGCTTGGCCGGCGGGAATGAGCAGTTCTTC
clone_size: few; v_call: TRBV7-8; d_call: TRBD1; j_call: TRBJ1-6; cdr3_aa: CASSLADRSSYNSSLHF; cdr3_nt: TGTGCCAGCAGCTTAGCGGACAGGAGCTCCTATAATTCATCCCTCCACTTT
clone_size: few; v_call: TRBV6-5; d_call: TRBD2; j_call: TRBJ2-3; cdr3_aa: CASSYSGLAGELSTDTQYF; cdr3_nt: TGTGCCAGCAGTTACTCTGGGCTAGCGGGGGAGCTGAGCACAGATACGCAGTATTTT
clone_size: .; v_call: TRBV5-4; d_call: .; j_call: TRBJ1-1; cdr3_aa: CASRMLGSRTEAFF; cdr3_nt: TGTGCCAGCAGAATGTTGGGGTCGAGAACTGAAGCTTTCTTT
clone_size: .; v_call: TRBV15; d_call: .; j_call: TRBJ2-3; cdr3_aa: CATSRAGTISYTQYF; cdr3_nt: TGTGCCACCAGCAGAGCCGGGACAATATCTTATACGCAGTATTTT
clone_size: .; v_call: TRBV11-2; d_call: TRBD1; j_call: TRBJ1-1; cdr3_aa: CASSTPGTGDTEAFF; cdr3_nt: TGTGCCAGCAGCACCCCCGGGACAGGAGATACTGAAGCTTTCTTT
clone_size: many; v_call: TRBV29-1; d_call: .; j_call: TRBJ2-7; cdr3_aa: CSVVGILSYEQYF; cdr3_nt: TGCAGCGTTGTGGGCATACTCTCCTACGAGCAGTACTTC
clone_size: .; v_call: TRBV2; d_call: .; j_call: TRBJ1-2; cdr3_aa: CASSVRGINGYTF; cdr3_nt: TGTGCCAGCAGTGTGAGGGGAATCAATGGCTACACCTTC
clone_size: many; v_call: TRBV6-1; d_call: .; j_call: TRBJ2-5; cdr3_aa: CASSDHFGLGETQYF; cdr3_nt: TGTGCCAGCAGTGATCATTTTGGATTAGGGGAGACCCAGTACTTC
clone_size: few; v_call: TRBV6-1; d_call: .; j_call: TRBJ1-2; cdr3_aa: CASSSGWERDGYTF; cdr3_nt: TGTGCCAGCAGTTCCGGGTGGGAGAGGGATGGCTACACCTTC
clone_size: many; v_call: TRBV4-1; d_call: .; j_call: TRBJ2-1; cdr3_aa: CASSQGPLTSSLYNEQFF; cdr3_nt: TGCGCCAGCAGCCAAGGCCCCCTCACTAGCTCCCTATACAATGAGCAGTTCTTC
clone_size: few; v_call: TRBV9; d_call: .; j_call: TRBJ2-7; cdr3_aa: CASSAQGAYEQYF; cdr3_nt: TGTGCCAGCAGCGCCCAAGGGGCCTACGAGCAGTACTTC
clone_size: many; v_call: TRBV7-9; d_call: TRBD1; j_call: TRBJ1-1; cdr3_aa: CASTRDRMNTEAFF; cdr3_nt: TGTGCCAGCACCCGGGACAGAATGAACACTGAAGCTTTCTTT
clone_size: many; v_call: TRBV10-3; d_call: .; j_call: TRBJ2-3; cdr3_aa: CAISRVGTDTQYF; cdr3_nt: TGTGCCATCAGCCGGGTTGGGACAGATACGCAGTATTTT
clone_size: few; v_call: TRBV5-1; d_call: .; j_call: TRBJ1-3; cdr3_aa: CASSLAPQGTDTIYF; cdr3_nt: TGCGCCAGCAGCTTGGCGCCCCAGGGTACAGACACCATATATTTT
clone_size: few; v_call: TRBV5-1; d_call: .; j_call: TRBJ2-2; cdr3_aa: CASKLQGSTGELFF; cdr3_nt: TGCGCCAGCAAACTCCAGGGCTCCACCGGGGAGCTGTTTTTT
clone_size: .; v_call: TRBV4-3; d_call: .; j_call: TRBJ1-1; cdr3_aa: CASSQDNQVGAFF; cdr3_nt: TGCGCCAGCAGCCAAGATAACCAGGTCGGAGCTTTCTTT
clone_size: .; v_call: TRBV20-1; d_call: TRBD2; j_call: TRBJ2-7; cdr3_aa: CSAIYPAGGPYEQYF; cdr3_nt: TGCAGTGCTATCTATCCAGCGGGGGGACCCTACGAGCAGTACTTC
clone_size: .; v_call: TRBV5-1; d_call: TRBD2; j_call: TRBJ2-2; cdr3_aa: CASSRTSGANTGELFF; cdr3_nt: TGCGCCAGCAGCCGGACTAGCGGGGCTAACACCGGGGAGCTGTTTTTT
clone_size: .; v_call: TRBV28; d_call: TRBD1; j_call: TRBJ1-5; cdr3_aa: CASSQTGREQPQHF; cdr3_nt: TGTGCCAGCAGTCAGACAGGGAGGGAGCAGCCCCAGCATTTT
clone_size: many; v_call: TRBV7-2; d_call: .; j_call: TRBJ2-3; cdr3_aa: CASSLASDTQYF; cdr3_nt: TGTGCCAGCAGCTTAGCCTCCGATACGCAGTATTTT